This T cell receptor beta chain is from a study of blood T cell repertoires in COVID-19 (dated by TCRdb to about 2020). Some background on the complete study: Samples from collaborators originated in the United States, Italy and Spain and spanned both the acute and convalescent phases of COVID-19. The prospective study material was composed of cDNA or gDNA derived from T cells, B-cell-depleted T cells, or PBMCs. Deeply sampled blood TCRbeta repertoires from subjects exposed to, actively infected with, or recovered from COVID-19 were included in the dataset. The repertoires were released in a freely available public database meant as a resource for research on the immune response to SARS-CoV-2. The samples were drawn from two sources: the first 160 participants of the ongoing ImmuneRACE study, and fewer than 1,500 subjects contributed by 6 global collaborators. A de-identified subject ID, COVID-19 status, age in years and sex were almost always included in the sample metadata. Where available, HLA class I and class II types were taken from metadata supplied by the sample provider and were not determined by assay-based typing.

TCRbeta CDR3 regions were amplified from genomic DNA by means of the immunoSEQ Assay, a bias-controlled multiplex PCR. Concerning the study's data processing: Nucleated cell counts per sample were estimated from amplification of reference gene primers within the assay. To quantify the absolute abundance of each unique TCRbeta CDR3 rearrangement, sequence reads were collapsed and filtered. For each sample, productive Simpson clonality was calculated by taking the square root of Simpson's diversity index across productive rearrangements. TCRdb limited this immuneACCESS table to in-frame rearrangements with V and J called. A share of clones is missing; checked studies link under half to unresolved V genes, and the rest is unexplained. V and J calls and clone size are copied from that table; D and trimming were computed from the DNA. This sample holds 120,000 or so clones; about 85% were observed only once. More than 4.5% of the sample is held by the ten biggest clonotypes.

Whole blood was collected in K2EDTA tubes by collaborating institutions according to the institutions' own protocols. Collaborator samples were shipped for TCRbeta analysis as frozen whole blood, isolated PBMCs, or DNA extracted from either sample type. Worth noting for this clone: The antigen it binds to is not known. Base-call qualities are not available, and no considerably larger clone is one nucleotide away.

The CDR3 runs 16 residues from the cysteine to the phenylalanine. Only CDR3 DNA is held: 48 bases, read in frame from base 1. Germline trimming amounts to 4 bases on V and 6 bases on J, with 8 as the count of junction bases outside the gene matches. CDR1 and CDR2 were assigned from the germline V gene (reference sequence) as SGHNT and YYREEE. On the study overall, not on this receptor specifically: How much clinical and demographic metadata was included differed by source and by participant, and the metadata was provided uncurated.

The chain is assembled from TRBV5-4 and TRBJ1-6; TRBD1 agrees with 9 junctional bases. Sequencing was done on a sample of peripheral blood. The clonotype comes from a human donor in a cohort sampled during active COVID-19. The DNA reads as follows: TGTGCCAGCAGCCGCCAAGGGACAGGGCCTAATTCACCCCTCCACTTT. Protein translation: CASSRQGTGPNSPLHF.